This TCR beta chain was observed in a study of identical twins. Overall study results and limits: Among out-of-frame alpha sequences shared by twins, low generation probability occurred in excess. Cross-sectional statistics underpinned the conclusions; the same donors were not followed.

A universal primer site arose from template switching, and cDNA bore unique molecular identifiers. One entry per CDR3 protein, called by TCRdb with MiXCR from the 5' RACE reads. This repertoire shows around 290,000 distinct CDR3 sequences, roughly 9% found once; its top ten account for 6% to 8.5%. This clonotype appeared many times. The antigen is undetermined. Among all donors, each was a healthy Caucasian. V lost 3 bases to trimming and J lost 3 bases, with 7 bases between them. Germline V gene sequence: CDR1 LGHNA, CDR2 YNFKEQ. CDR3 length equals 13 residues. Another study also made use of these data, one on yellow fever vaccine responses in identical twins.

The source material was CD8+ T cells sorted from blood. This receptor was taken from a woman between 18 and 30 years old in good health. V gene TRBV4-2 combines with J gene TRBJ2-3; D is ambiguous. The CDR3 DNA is TGTGCCAGCAGCCATGACCGGACAGATACGCAGTATTTT. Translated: CASSHDRTDTQYF.